The T cell receptor (beta chain) under discussion was sequenced for a study of blood T cell repertoires in COVID-19. Germline V CDR1 and CDR2: ENHRY, SYGVKD. The CDR3 is made up of 15 amino acids. V dropped 0 bases and J dropped 7 bases, with 13 bases sitting between them. Measured with immunoSEQ multiplex PCR; TCRdb has only the in-frame clones, and not every one. The table includes under 300,000 clones, approximately 90% detected once. V is TRBV10-3 and J is TRBJ2-4, with D possibly TRBD1 on 6 matching bases. This TCR came from a woman aged 60-75 years in a cohort exposed to, infected with or recovered from COVID-19 (not recorded which). Sequencing was carried out using PBMCs or T cells enriched from blood (not recorded which). CDR3 protein: CAISESGGQPNIQYF. The CDR3 coding sequence is TGTGCCATCAGTGAGTCGGGTGGACAGCCTAACATTCAGTACTTC.